Given below is one TCR beta chain in context. The V gene lost 5 bases and the J gene lost 0 bases, with 10 bases spanning the gap. The germline V gene encodes CDR1 SQVTM and CDR2 ANQGSEA. This CDR3 is built from 13 residues. These data are taken from a study of cytomegalovirus exposure and HLA in healthy donors. The primer mix had 60 Vbeta and 13 Jbeta primers. TCRdb keeps only in-frame clones here, not all; method: immunoSEQ multiplex PCR. The table shows 150,000 to 200,000 clones, with 84% occurring only once. This chain uses TRBV29-1 with TRBJ2-5; possibly TRBD1 for D (6 bases). Sequencing used PBMCs. The TCR sequence derives from a man under 40 in good health and CMV-seronegative. The CDR3 nucleotides are TGCAGCGTTAGCCGGACAGACCAAGAGACCCAGTACTTC. This encodes CSVSRTDQETQYF.